The 6 T cell receptor beta chains presented below share a single source sample, sequenced in a study of blood T cell repertoires in COVID-19. The repertoire was sequenced with immunoSEQ multiplex PCR; TCRdb's copy has only in-frame clones and lacks some. The sample lists some 260,000 clones, 70% to 90% occurring once. Sequencing input: peripheral blood. Receptors originate from a young man with active or convalescent COVID-19.

Of note for this clone: A read error may account for a junction end that differs from germline. The V and J genes are TRBV2 and TRBJ2-4, with TRBD2 matching 14 bases. The CDR3 sequence is 13 residues long. Per germline, CDR1 SNHLY and CDR2 FYNNEI. The CDR3 loop is CASSPRLAGGTPF. The CDR3 DNA reads TGTGCCAGCAGTCCAAGACTAGCGGGGGGGACTCCGTTC.

The V gene is TRBV5-1, the J gene TRBJ2-2, with 10 positions matching TRBD1. The CDR3 contains 16 residues. The trim removed 4 bases at V and 4 bases at J, leaving 7 bases unmatched. Germline CDR1 reads SGHRS; CDR2 reads YFSETQ. The CDR3 protein is CASSVTGGASTGELFF. In nucleotides, the CDR3 is TGCGCCAGCAGCGTGACAGGGGGCGCCAGCACCGGGGAGCTGTTTTTT.

The rearrangement uses TRBV18 and TRBJ2-1, with 8 bases aligning to TRBD2. Germline values: CDR1 KGHSH, CDR2 LQKENI. This CDR3 is 15 amino acids long. Losses at the gene ends were 4 bases for V and 0 bases for J; bases not matched to a gene: 2. CDR3 in DNA: TGTGCCAGCTCACACAGCGGGAGCTCCTACAATGAGCAGTTCTTC. It codes for CASSHSGSSYNEQFF.

Here the CDR3 reads CASSWDRGIVNTEAFF. The CDR3 DNA reads as TGTGCCAGCAGCTGGGACAGGGGAATAGTAAACACTGAAGCTTTCTTT. This rearrangement joins TRBV5-5 to TRBJ1-1; 10 nucleotides agree with TRBD1. The J segment lost 2 bases and the V segment lost 3 bases, leaving 7 bases of the junction unmatched. Germline assignment: CDR1 SGHKS and CDR2 YYEKEE (reference sequence). The CDR3 length is 16 residues.

The rearrangement uses TRBV5-6 and TRBJ1-4; 7 bases map to TRBD1. The CDR3 extends over 16 amino acids. V shed 0 bases, J shed 8 bases, and the junction held 10 bases outside the gene matches. Germline V gene lookup returns CDR1 SGHDT and CDR2 YYEEEE. The CDR3 DNA follows: TGTGCCAGCAGCTTGGGCACAGGGGAAGTAAAGGAAAAACTGTTTTTT. Protein sequence: CASSLGTGEVKEKLFF. Together with reference TRBV5-6 and TRBJ1-4, the CDR3 gives the full variable domain: DAGVTQSPTHLIKTRGQQVTLRCSPKSGHDTVSWYQQALGQGPQFIFQYYEEEERQRGNFPDRFSGHQFPNYSSELNVNALLLGDSALYLCASSLGTGEVKEKLFFGSGTQLSVL.

The chain links TRBV7-2 to TRBJ1-1, with D unresolved. The CDR3 sequence is 16 residues long. Germline CDR1 SGHTA, CDR2 FQGNSA. V lost 1 base and J lost 4, with 16 bases in between. CDR3 amino acids: CASSLGGRLRVTEAFF. Here the CDR3 DNA reads TGTGCCAGCAGCTTAGGAGGGCGGCTTAGGGTCACTGAAGCTTTCTTT.